There are many counts of the clone carrying this T cell receptor (beta chain). At the DNA level, this CDR3 is encoded by other sequences in the same sample as well. The sample comes from a study of shared clonotypes between healthy human individuals. About the study: For every donor, three CD4 naive, three CD4 memory, two CD8 naive and one CD8 memory plates were used.

Evenly divided among several immunoSEQ plates was the genomic DNA of each subset. Sequenced by immunoSEQ multiplex PCR; TCRdb stores in-frame clones only, minus some. The sample holds roughly 1,100,000 clones, about 74% seen once. Trimming shortened V by 1 base and J by 2 bases, and 5 bases separated the two germline ends. The CDR3 contains 13 residues. In germline, CDR1 is SGHAT, CDR2 FQNNGV. The sample was memory CD4+ T cells sorted from blood. Indicated subset: CD45RA-negative fraction. The TCR was taken from a man between 18 and 29 years old in good health. The V and J genes are TRBV11-2 and TRBJ1-1; D ambiguous. This chain's CDR3 is CASSLAGNTEAFF. As DNA, the CDR3 is TGTGCCAGCAGCTTAGCCGGTAACACTGAAGCTTTCTTT.